This T cell receptor (beta chain) originates from a study of T cell repertoires in cytomegalovirus infection (dated by TCRdb to between 2018 and 2021). Regarding the research as a whole: Alongside well-studied HLA-B-restricted epitopes, the peptide stimulations were aimed at recently identified HLA-C-restricted CMV epitopes, whose presentation resists viral immunomodulation. Donor HLA type was relevant to the analysis, because carriage of CMV infection together with the matching HLA type was indicated by public TCR beta signatures.

According to the study, the label for this sample's treatment or condition signals: in vitro stimulation with specific CMV peptide epitopes to enrich CMV-specific T cells. Findings and caveats that apply to the study as a whole: In both this cohort and an independent cohort of 352 donors, the cumulative frequency of public TCR beta family members distinguished carriers of CMV infection plus the relevant HLA type. The ex vivo response was dominated by HLA-C-restricted CMV-specific TCR beta clonotypes, which also provided the single most frequent clonotype in two of eight donors.

TCRdb shows the sequencer as Illumina HiSeq 1500. In-frame beta chains were kept once TCRdb had trimmed the public reads at Q25 with fastp and called clones with MiXCR. Merged by CDR3 protein, the rows form single entries marked with the most common genes and DNA. The sample table lists 650,000 to 900,000 distinct CDR3 sequences, 25% to 35% of them with a count of one. The ten largest clones capture about 12% of the sample. This clonotype was counted many times. It has no known antigen specificity. One base away there is no much larger clone; base qualities are not given. CDR1 and CDR2 are drawn from the germline V gene: MDHEN, SYDVKM. Deletion took 5 bases off V and 8 bases off J, with a span of 16 bases between the germline ends. The CDR3 measures 14 amino acids from cysteine to phenylalanine. Here the CDR3 DNA is all that survives: 42 bases in frame from base 1.

Recombination linked TRBV28 to TRBJ2-1, with the D call perhaps TRBD1 or TRBD2, each one matching 5 bases. The receptor was derived from a human donor in good health (CMV status not recorded). Some clones in this sample may be carry-over from other donors' samples. The input for sequencing was cultured CD8+ T cells from PBMCs, taken from culture after CMV antigen stimulation. The DNA sequence follows: TGTGCCAGCAGTCCCTCCGGGGCGCTTTATGAGCAGTTCTTC. Its product reads: CASSPSGALYEQFF. With the portions outside the CDR3 filled from the reference TRBV28 and TRBJ2-1 genes, the complete variable region becomes DVKVTQSSRYLVKRTGEKVFLECVQDMDHENMFWYRQDPGLGLRLIYFSYDVKMKEKGDIPEGYSVSREKKERFSLILESASTNQTSMYLCASSPSGALYEQFFGPGTRLTVL.